This T cell receptor beta chain is drawn from a study of control samples from healthy donors and cancer patients. This CDR3 has 13 residues. Germline CDR1 and CDR2: SGHKS and YYEKEE (reference sequence). Trimming stripped 2 bases from V and 7 bases from J, with 11 bases between. Measured with immunoSEQ multiplex PCR; TCRdb has only the in-frame clones, and not every one. The sample has tens of thousands of clones, 70% to 90% seen once. Sequenced material: PBMCs. The rearrangement uses TRBV5-5 and TRBJ2-3; D is ambiguous. This clonotype was obtained from a woman aged 55-75 years with lung cancer. The CDR3 protein is CASSFQSLYTQYF. In DNA, the CDR3 is TGTGCCAGCAGCTTTCAGTCCCTCTATACGCAGTATTTT.